These 20 T cell receptor beta chains share one sample of origin, sequenced in a study of blood T cells in healthy people across ages. With a J-beta primer mix and a sample-barcoded 5' primer, a second PCR ran about 7 to 12 cycles. Each CDR3 protein gets one entry after TCRdb re-called the 5' RACE reads with MiXCR. This table holds over 750,000 distinct CDR3 sequences, just under 25% found once. The same specimen was also included in a second study, on T cells of mothers and their children.

The sample was blood. All receptors come from a boy under 18 in good health.

This clonotype was counted between two and nine times. The chain carries TRBV29-1 and TRBJ2-5; TRBD2 matches 13 bases. V shed 6 bases and J 2 bases; nucleotides not matched to a gene: 6. This CDR3 has 15 residues. Germline CDR1 is SQVTM and CDR2 is ANQGSEA. The CDR3 protein is CSVLRLAGGQETQYF. In DNA, the CDR3 is TGCAGCGTACTCAGACTAGCGGGAGGACAAGAGACCCAGTACTTC.

This clonotype was seen a single time. This chain connects TRBV3-1 to TRBJ1-3; D is ambiguous. V dropped 6 bases and J dropped 0 bases, with 15 bases sitting between them. CDR1 and CDR2 from the germline V gene are LGHDT and YNNKEL (reference sequence). This CDR3 has 16 residues. The chain's CDR3 is CASSPARTYSGNTIYF. The CDR3 region has the DNA TGTGCCAGCAGTCCAGCTCGCACCTACTCTGGAAACACCATATATTTT.

This clonotype appeared a single time. This chain joins TRBV20-1 and TRBJ2-5; 12 positions agree with TRBD2. The end of the DNA is better explained by TRBJ2-1, so the J call may be wrong. Germline V lookup: CDR1 DFQATT, CDR2 SNEGSKA (reference sequence). The CDR3 sequence is 15 residues long. The CDR3 bases are TGCAGTGCTAGACGACTAGCGGGAGAATTAAATGAGCAGTTCTTC. Amino acid sequence: CSARRLAGELNEQFF.

The chain uses TRBV11-2 and TRBJ2-5, with 10 bases fitting TRBD2. J gave up 1 base and V 1 base, and 6 bases lay outside the gene matches. There are 17 residues in the CDR3. The germline V gene has CDR1 SGHAT and CDR2 FQNNGV. CDR3 in amino acids: CASSLGVLAGLQETQYF. In DNA, the CDR3 is TGTGCCAGCAGCTTAGGGGTACTAGCGGGGCTCCAAGAGACCCAGTACTTC.

The chain links TRBV7-6 to TRBJ2-5; 9 bases fit TRBD2. The J call could be wrong; TRBJ2-1 is a better fit for the DNA end. This CDR3 comprises 15 residues. Germline V gene lookup returns CDR1 SGHVS and CDR2 FNYEAQ. The DNA for the CDR3 is TGTGCCAGCAGCTTAGGGGGACTAGCATTGGATGAGCAGTTCTTC. The encoded protein is CASSLGGLALDEQFF.

This clonotype has more than one count but fewer than ten. This chain joins TRBV16 and TRBJ2-7; no definite D call. This CDR3 spans 13 amino acids. Germline CDR1 is KGHSY and CDR2 is FQNENV. V shed 5 bases and J shed 6 bases, with 14 bases lying between them. The CDR3 loop is CASSETYQPEQYF. The DNA for the CDR3 is TGTGCCAGCAGCGAGACCTATCAACCCGAGCAGTACTTC. Full variable domain (missing parts from reference TRBV16 and TRBJ2-7): GEEVAQTPKHLVRGEGQKAKLYCAPIKGHSYVFWYQQVLKNEFKFLISFQNENVFDETGMPKERFSAKCLPNSPCSLEIQATKLEDSAVYFCASSETYQPEQYFGPGTRLTVT.

As regards this clonotype: A read error may produce the germline difference seen at one junction end. V gene TRBV4-3 combines with J gene TRBJ1-2; 7 bases match TRBD1. Germline-derived CDR1 and CDR2 are LGHNA and YSLEER. This CDR3 spans 16 amino acids. CDR3 DNA sequence: TGCGCCAGCAGCCAAGACTACCGGACAGGTGGCTATGGCTACATCTTC. The encoded protein is CASSQDYRTGGYGYIF.

There are a few counts of this clonotype. The chain is built from TRBV3-1 and TRBJ2-4, with unresolved D. This CDR3 is built from 12 residues. CDR1 and CDR2 from the germline V gene are LGHDT and YNNKEL (reference sequence). V gave up 0 bases and J gave up 9 bases, with 6 bases separating them. The CDR3 protein is CASSQEGFIQYF. CDR3 DNA sequence: TGTGCCAGCAGCCAAGAGGGATTCATTCAGTACTTC. Supplemented by reference TRBV3-1 and TRBJ2-4, the full variable domain reads DTAVSQTPKYLVTQMGNDKSIKCEQNLGHDTMYWYKQDSKKFLKIMFSYNNKELIINETVPNRFSPKSPDKAHLNLHINSLELGDSAVYFCASSQEGFIQYFGAGTRLSVL.

J is TRBJ2-5 and V is TRBV24-1; D gene uncertain. Trimming removed 1 base from V and 5 bases from J, with 7 bases in between. This CDR3 comprises 13 residues. Germline CDR1 and CDR2: KGHDR and SFDVKD. In DNA form, the CDR3 reads TGTGCCACCAGTGATTTAGGTCTGGAGACCCAGTACTTC. This gives the protein CATSDLGLETQYF.

The CDR3 nucleotides are TGTGCCAGCAGTCCCCCTTTAGCGGGAACGTACAATGAGCAGTTCTTC. This gives the protein CASSPPLAGTYNEQFF. The chain links TRBV12-3 or TRBV12-4 to TRBJ2-1; 8 nucleotides align to TRBD2. The V gene end was trimmed by 5 bases and the J gene end by 4 bases; junction bases not matched to a gene: 10. This CDR3 has 16 residues.

Only a few counts were recorded for this clonotype. The chain uses TRBV5-1 and TRBJ2-1; D gene ambiguous. Deletions cut 4 bases from V and 8 bases from J, with 13 bases between. The CDR3 has 13 residues. Germline V gene lookup returns CDR1 SGHRS and CDR2 YFSETQ. CDR3 amino acids: CASSEKSFDEQFF. Here the CDR3 DNA reads TGCGCCAGCAGCGAAAAGAGTTTCGATGAGCAGTTCTTC.

This clonotype was counted once. The chain is built from TRBV29-1 and TRBJ2-5; D possibly corresponds to TRBD1 (5 bases). The J call is in doubt because the DNA end fits TRBJ2-1 better. The V gene's germline CDR1 is SQVTM and CDR2 ANQGSEA. The CDR3 is made up of 11 amino acids. CDR3 DNA sequence: TGCAGCGCGATTAGGGGTAGTGAGCAGTTCTTC. Amino acids: CSAIRGSEQFF.

V and J are TRBV6-6 and TRBJ1-2; D possibly corresponds to TRBD1 (6 bases). Per germline, CDR1 MNHNY and CDR2 SVGAGI (reference sequence). V gave up 4 bases and J gave up 8 bases, with 11 bases separating them. CDR3 size: 12 residues. CDR3 DNA sequence: TGTGCCAGCAGTTGGGGGGCGCAAGGCTACACCTTC. This translates into CASSWGAQGYTF.

About this clonotype: The germline gene is not matched at one end of the junction; a read error may be the cause. The chain employs TRBV28 and TRBJ2-7, with 7 bases lining up with TRBD1. Germline CDR1 MDHEN, CDR2 SYDVKM. This CDR3 region has 13 residues. DNA of the CDR3: TGTGCCAGCAGGCGGACAGGCTCCTACAAGCAGTACTTC. As protein: CASRRTGSYKQYF.

The rearrangement links TRBV3-1 to TRBJ2-1; maybe TRBD2 (6 bases). V shed 6 bases and J shed 0 bases, with 18 bases lying between them. The CDR3 consists of 17 residues. CDR1 and CDR2 (germline): LGHDT, YNNKEL (reference sequence). The DNA of the CDR3 is TGTGCCAGCAGTCCCCCCCGAACTAGCCTCTCCTACAATGAGCAGTTCTTC. Protein product: CASSPPRTSLSYNEQFF.

The chain combines TRBV29-1 with TRBJ2-1; possibly TRBD1 for D (6 bases). Trimming removed 6 bases at V and 5 bases at J, with 14 bases between. Germline CDR1 and CDR2: SQVTM and ANQGSEA. The CDR3 is 13 residues long. The DNA of the CDR3 is TGCAGCGTGACCGGGACACCTAACAATGAGCAGTTCTTC. It encodes CSVTGTPNNEQFF.

This chain uses TRBV6-6 with TRBJ2-5, with D tentatively TRBD1 or TRBD2 (5 bases each). CDR3 length equals 14 residues. CDR1 is MNHNY and CDR2 is SVGAGI in the germline V gene (reference sequence). The V and J ends lost 7 bases and 3 bases respectively, with 15 bases between them. The CDR3, as DNA: TGTGCCAGCAAGATTTATCGGGACGAAGAGACCCAGTACTTC. It is translated as CASKIYRDEETQYF.

The V gene is TRBV5-1, the J gene TRBJ1-4; 11 bases fit TRBD1. The length of the CDR3 is 16 residues. V trimming: 5 bases; J trimming: 8 bases; junction bases outside the gene matches: 11. Germline lookup yields CDR1 SGHRS and CDR2 YFSETQ. The CDR3 here is CASSYSVRTGGEKLFF. CDR3 in DNA: TGCGCCAGCAGTTACTCCGTGAGGACAGGGGGCGAAAAACTGTTTTTT.

J is TRBJ2-1 and V is TRBV12-3 or TRBV12-4; the D gene could be TRBD1 or TRBD2 (5 bases each). This CDR3 comprises 17 residues. V gave up 3 bases and J gave up 0 bases, with 15 bases separating them. The CDR3 region is CASSFMPWGSSYNEQFF. DNA for the CDR3: TGTGCCAGCAGTTTCATGCCATGGGGGAGCTCCTACAATGAGCAGTTCTTC.

This clonotype turned up a few times. The chain carries TRBV20-1 and TRBJ2-1; TRBD2 agrees at 13 bases. Germline V CDR1 and CDR2: DFQATT, SNEGSKA (reference sequence). CDR3 size: 18 residues. The J segment lost 0 bases and the V segment lost 5 bases, leaving 10 bases of the junction unmatched. The DNA for the CDR3 is TGCAGTGCTCTAAGACTAGCGGGGGGTCTCTACTCCTACAATGAGCAGTTCTTC. Protein sequence: CSALRLAGGLYSYNEQFF.